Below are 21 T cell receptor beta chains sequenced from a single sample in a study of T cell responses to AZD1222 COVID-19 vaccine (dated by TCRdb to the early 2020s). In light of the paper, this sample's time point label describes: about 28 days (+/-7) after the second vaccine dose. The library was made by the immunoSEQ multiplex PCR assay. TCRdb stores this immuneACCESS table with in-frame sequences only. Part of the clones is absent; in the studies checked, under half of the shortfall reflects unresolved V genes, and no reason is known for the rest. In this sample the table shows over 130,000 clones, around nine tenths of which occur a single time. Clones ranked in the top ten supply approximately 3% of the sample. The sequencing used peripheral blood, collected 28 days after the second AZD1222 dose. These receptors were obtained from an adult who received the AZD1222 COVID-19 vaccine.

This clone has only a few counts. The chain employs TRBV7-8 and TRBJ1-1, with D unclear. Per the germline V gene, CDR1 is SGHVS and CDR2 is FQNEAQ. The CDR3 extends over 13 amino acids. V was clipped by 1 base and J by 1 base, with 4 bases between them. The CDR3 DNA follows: TGTGCCAGCAGCTTAGAGCAGAACACTGAAGCTTTCTTT. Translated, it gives CASSLEQNTEAFF.

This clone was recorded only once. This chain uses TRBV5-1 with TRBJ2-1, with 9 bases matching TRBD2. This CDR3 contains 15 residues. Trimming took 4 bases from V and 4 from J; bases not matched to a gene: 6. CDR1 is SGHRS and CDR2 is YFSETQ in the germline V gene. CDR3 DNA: TGCGCCAGCAGCAAACTAGCGGGTAATTACAATGAGCAGTTCTTC. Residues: CASSKLAGNYNEQFF.

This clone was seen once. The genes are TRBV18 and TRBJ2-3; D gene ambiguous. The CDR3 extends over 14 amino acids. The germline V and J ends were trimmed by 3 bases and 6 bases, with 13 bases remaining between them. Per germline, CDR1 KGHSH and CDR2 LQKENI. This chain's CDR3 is CASSPPDGSDTQYF. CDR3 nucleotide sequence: TGTGCCAGCTCACCTCCGGACGGGTCCGATACGCAGTATTTT.

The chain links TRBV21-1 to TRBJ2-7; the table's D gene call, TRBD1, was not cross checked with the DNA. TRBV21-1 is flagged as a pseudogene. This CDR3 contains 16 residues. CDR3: CASEANWGTGGYEQYF. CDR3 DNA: TGTGCCAGCGAAGCAAATTGGGGGACAGGGGGCTACGAGCAGTACTTC.

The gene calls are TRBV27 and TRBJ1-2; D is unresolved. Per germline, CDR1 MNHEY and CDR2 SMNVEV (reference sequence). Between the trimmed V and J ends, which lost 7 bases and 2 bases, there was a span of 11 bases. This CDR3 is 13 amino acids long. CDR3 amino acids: CASKQEENYGYTF. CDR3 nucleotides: TGTGCCAGCAAGCAGGAGGAAAACTATGGCTACACCTTC.

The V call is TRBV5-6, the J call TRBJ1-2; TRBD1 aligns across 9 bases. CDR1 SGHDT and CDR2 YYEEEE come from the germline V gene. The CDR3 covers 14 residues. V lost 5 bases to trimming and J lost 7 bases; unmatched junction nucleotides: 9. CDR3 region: CASSIRDRDPGYTF. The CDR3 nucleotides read TGTGCCAGCAGTATCCGGGACAGGGATCCTGGCTACACCTTC.

The CDR3 sequence is CASTSRGGREKLFF. The CDR3, as DNA: TGTGCCAGCACCTCCCGGGGGGGGCGGGAAAAACTGTTTTTT. The chain joins TRBV6-5 to TRBJ1-4; tentative D call: TRBD1 (6 bases). The germline V and J ends were trimmed by 7 bases and 8 bases, with 17 bases remaining between them. Per germline, CDR1 MNHEY and CDR2 SVGAGI. This CDR3 region has 14 residues.

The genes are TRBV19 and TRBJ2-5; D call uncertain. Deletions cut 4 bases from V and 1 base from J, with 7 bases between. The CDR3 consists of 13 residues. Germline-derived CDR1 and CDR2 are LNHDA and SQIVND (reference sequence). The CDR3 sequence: CASSKSGQETQYF. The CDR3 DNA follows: TGTGCCAGTAGTAAATCGGGCCAAGAGACCCAGTACTTC.

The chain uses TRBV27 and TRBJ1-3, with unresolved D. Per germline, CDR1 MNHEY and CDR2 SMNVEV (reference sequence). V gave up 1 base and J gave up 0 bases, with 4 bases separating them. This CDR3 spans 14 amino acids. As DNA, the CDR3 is TGTGCCAGCAGTTTATTTGGCTCTGGAAACACCATATATTTT. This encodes CASSLFGSGNTIYF.

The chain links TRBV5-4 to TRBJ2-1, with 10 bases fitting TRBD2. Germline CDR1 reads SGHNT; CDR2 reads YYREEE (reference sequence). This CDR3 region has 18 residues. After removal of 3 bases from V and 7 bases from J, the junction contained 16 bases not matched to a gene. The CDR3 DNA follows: TGTGCCAGCAGCTCAGATCCCCTAGCGGGAGCCCCTTGGAATGAGCAGTTCTTC. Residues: CASSSDPLAGAPWNEQFF.

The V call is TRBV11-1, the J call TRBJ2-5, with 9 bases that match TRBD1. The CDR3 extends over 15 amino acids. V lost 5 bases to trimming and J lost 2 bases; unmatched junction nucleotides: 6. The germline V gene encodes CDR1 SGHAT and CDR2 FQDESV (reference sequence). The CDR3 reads CASSPPDRGQETQYF. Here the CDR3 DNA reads TGTGCCAGCAGCCCCCCGGACAGGGGTCAAGAGACCCAGTACTTC.

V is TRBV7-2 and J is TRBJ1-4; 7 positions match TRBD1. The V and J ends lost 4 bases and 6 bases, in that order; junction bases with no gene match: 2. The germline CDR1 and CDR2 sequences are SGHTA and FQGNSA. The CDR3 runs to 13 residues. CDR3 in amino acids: CASSSRGDEKLFF. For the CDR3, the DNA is TGTGCCAGCAGCTCCAGGGGGGATGAAAAACTGTTTTTT.

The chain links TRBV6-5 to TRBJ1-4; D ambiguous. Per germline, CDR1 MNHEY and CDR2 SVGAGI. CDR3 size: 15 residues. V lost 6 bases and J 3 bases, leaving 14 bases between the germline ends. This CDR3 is CASRTIPSSNEKLFF. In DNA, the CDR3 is TGTGCCAGCAGGACAATCCCTTCCTCTAATGAAAAACTGTTTTTT.

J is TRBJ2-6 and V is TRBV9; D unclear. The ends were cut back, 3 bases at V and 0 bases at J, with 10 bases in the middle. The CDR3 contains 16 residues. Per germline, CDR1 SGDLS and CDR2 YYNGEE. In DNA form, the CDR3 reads TGTGCCAGCAGCGGGCCGAAACACTCTGGGGCCAACGTCCTGACTTTC. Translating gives CASSGPKHSGANVLTF.

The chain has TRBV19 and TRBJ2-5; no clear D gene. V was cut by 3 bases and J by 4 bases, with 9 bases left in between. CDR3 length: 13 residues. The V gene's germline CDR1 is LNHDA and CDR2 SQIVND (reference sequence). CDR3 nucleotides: TGTGCCAGTAGTATTCAACTACTAGAGACCCAGTACTTC. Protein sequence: CASSIQLLETQYF.

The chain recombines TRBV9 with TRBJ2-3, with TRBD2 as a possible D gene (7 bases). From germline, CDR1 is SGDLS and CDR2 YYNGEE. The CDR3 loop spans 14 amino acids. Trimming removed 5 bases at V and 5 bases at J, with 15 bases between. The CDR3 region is CASSAGGLLDTQYF. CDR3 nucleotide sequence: TGTGCCAGCAGTGCCGGGGGGCTCTTAGATACGCAGTATTTT.

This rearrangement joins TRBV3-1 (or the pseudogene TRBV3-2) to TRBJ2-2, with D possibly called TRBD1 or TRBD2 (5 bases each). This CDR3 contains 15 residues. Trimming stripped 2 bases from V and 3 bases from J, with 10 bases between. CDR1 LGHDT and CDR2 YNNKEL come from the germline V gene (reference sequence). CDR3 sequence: CASSQRDPDTGELFF. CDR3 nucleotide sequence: TGTGCCAGCAGCCAAAGGGACCCAGACACCGGGGAGCTGTTTTTT.

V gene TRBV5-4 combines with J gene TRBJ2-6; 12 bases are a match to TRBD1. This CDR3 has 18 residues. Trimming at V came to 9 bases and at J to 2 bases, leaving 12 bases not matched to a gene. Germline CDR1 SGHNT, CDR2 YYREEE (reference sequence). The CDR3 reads CAIPRAGTGGAGANVLTF. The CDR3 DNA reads TGTGCCATTCCACGGGCCGGGACAGGGGGCGCTGGGGCCAACGTCCTGACTTTC. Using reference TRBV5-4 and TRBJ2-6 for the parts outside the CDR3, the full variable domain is ETGVTQSPTHLIKTRGQQVTLRCSSQSGHNTVSWYQQALGQGPQFIFQYYREEENGRGNFPPRFSGLQFPNYSSELNVNALELDDSALYLCAIPRAGTGGAGANVLTFGAGSRLTVL.

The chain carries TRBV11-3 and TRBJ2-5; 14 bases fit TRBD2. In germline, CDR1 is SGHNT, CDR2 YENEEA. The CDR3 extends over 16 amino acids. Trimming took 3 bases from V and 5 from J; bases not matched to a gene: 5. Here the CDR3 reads CASSLGLAGEYETQYF. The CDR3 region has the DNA TGTGCCAGCAGCTTGGGACTAGCGGGAGAGTATGAGACCCAGTACTTC.

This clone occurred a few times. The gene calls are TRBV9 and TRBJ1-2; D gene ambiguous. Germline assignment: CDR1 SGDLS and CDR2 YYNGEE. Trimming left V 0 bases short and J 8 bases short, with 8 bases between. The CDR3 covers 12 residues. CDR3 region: CASSVDGEGYTF. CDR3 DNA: TGTGCCAGCAGCGTAGATGGGGAGGGCTACACCTTC.

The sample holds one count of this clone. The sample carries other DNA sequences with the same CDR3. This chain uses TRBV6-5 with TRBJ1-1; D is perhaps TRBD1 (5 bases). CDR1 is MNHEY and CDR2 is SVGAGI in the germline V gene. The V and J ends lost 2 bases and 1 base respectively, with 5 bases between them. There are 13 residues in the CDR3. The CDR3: CASSYRGNTEAFF. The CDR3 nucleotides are TGTGCCAGCAGTTACAGGGGGAACACTGAAGCTTTCTTT.